This T cell receptor (beta chain) comes out of a study of blood T cell repertoires in COVID-19. Study context: Material from acute and convalescent COVID-19 was sourced from the United States, Italy and Spain. PBMCs, B-cell-depleted T cells, or T cells provided the cDNA or gDNA that made up the material.

In the original processing: Amplified reference gene primers provided the basis for estimating nucleated cell counts. Only in-frame clones appear in the TCRdb table, and some are missing; sequencing was by immunoSEQ multiplex PCR. That table gives V, J and clone size, and the DNA gave D and trimming. The repertoire has just over 60,000 clones, under 85% of them found once; the top ten carry over 20%. This CDR3 is built from 13 residues. V lost 10 bases and J lost 8, with 20 bases in between. Germline CDR1 reads LNHDA; CDR2 reads SQIVND (reference sequence). The chain combines TRBV19 with TRBJ1-2; D possibly corresponds to TRBD1 (5 bases). Sequenced input: peripheral blood. The TCR was taken from an elderly woman with active or convalescent COVID-19. In DNA form, the CDR3 reads TGTGCCATCAGACCGCAGGGTCATGAAGGCTACACCTTC. Residues: CAIRPQGHEGYTF.